This T cell receptor (beta chain) was obtained from a study of shared clonotypes between healthy human individuals. The study's findings and limits: A generally larger estimated richness was seen in naive subsets than in memory subsets. Donors were few, which limited the genetic and exposure-history diversity represented.

The germline V gene encodes CDR1 MNHNS and CDR2 SASEGT. J gave up 5 bases and V 7 bases, and 8 bases lay outside the gene matches. This CDR3 has 15 amino acids. Of note for this clone: Antigen: not known.

The genomic DNA of each subset was split evenly across several immunoSEQ plates. In the sorted-subset replicate PCRs, 200 ng DNA, 30,000 or so T cell genomes, was used. Sequencing used immunoSEQ multiplex PCR; TCRdb keeps in-frame clones, though not all of them. Seen here are about 1 million clones, under 80% observed once, and the top ten hold around 1.5%. This sequence joins TRBV6-1 and TRBJ1-5; TRBD1 matches at 10 bases. The receptor comes from a man aged 18 to 29 in good health. The sequencing input was memory CD4+ T cells sorted from blood. As to subset: CD45RA-negative fraction. CDR3 in amino acids: CASTAYGQGDQPQHF. In DNA, the CDR3 is TGTGCCAGCACCGCGTACGGACAGGGGGATCAGCCCCAGCATTTT.